This is a list of T cell receptor beta chains from one sample in a study of molecular identifiers for immune sequencing clone quantification. TCRdb fed the PCR reads into MiXCR, producing one record per CDR3 protein. Seen here are about 640,000 distinct CDR3 sequences, nearly 20% observed once, and the top ten hold roughly 0.9%. Sequenced material: naive CD8+ T cells from blood, with Jurkat cell RNA spiked in. These receptors were obtained from a human donor in good health. Some libraries in this study had Jurkat cell RNA spiked in. The CDR3 runs from the conserved cysteine through the conserved F or W. A D gene is named only where the DNA matches it firmly. Clone size is not always given. Where it is, it says once, few, many or a class for expanded clones.

>NA|TRBJ2-4|TRBV13|many
CASSHGGGTSKNIQYF
TGTGCCAGCAGCCACGGGGGCGGGACATCTAAAAACATTCAGTACTTC
>NA|TRBJ2-3|TRBV12-5|many
CASGIWGARDTQYF
TGTGCTAGTGGCATTTGGGGGGCTAGAGATACGCAGTATTTT
>NA|TRBJ2-3|TRBV27|many
CASSFSLASTDTQYF
TGTGCCAGCAGTTTTTCTCTAGCGAGCACAGATACGCAGTATTTT
>TRBD1|TRBJ2-7|TRBV5-6|many
CASSGGQGLYEQYF
TGTGCCAGCAGCGGTGGACAGGGCCTCTACGAGCAGTACTTC
>TRBD1|TRBJ2-6|TRBV18|NA
CASSPQSGKGANVPTF
TGTGCCAGCTCACCGCAGTCAGGGAAGGGGGCCAACGTCCCGACTTTC
>TRBD2|TRBJ2-5|TRBV3-1|NA
CASSHGRGARETQYF
TGTGCCAGCAGCCATGGGCGGGGGGCCCGAGAGACCCAGTACTTC
>TRBD1|TRBJ2-1|TRBV5-1|few
CASSLVGVGTGLLNEQFF
TGCGCCAGCAGCTTGGTCGGGGTGGGGACAGGGCTCTTGAATGAGCAGTTCTTC
>NA|TRBJ1-2|TRBV3-1|NA
CASSQDRGFDGYTF
TGTGCCAGCAGCCAAGACAGGGGATTCGATGGCTACACCTTC
>NA|TRBJ1-4|TRBV4-1|many
CASSQVSVTNEKLFF
TGCGCCAGCAGCCAAGTTTCCGTAACTAATGAAAAACTGTTTTTT
>NA|TRBJ1-1|TRBV6-2/TRBV6-3|many
CASSYNVGSTEAFF
TGTGCCAGCAGTTATAACGTGGGGAGCACTGAAGCTTTCTTT
>TRBD2|TRBJ2-7|TRBV7-9|NA
CASSLWGGTTSYEQYF
TGTGCCAGCAGCTTATGGGGGGGTACTACCTCCTACGAGCAGTACTTC
>TRBD2|TRBJ2-3|TRBV24-1|many
CATSDYAGVGTDTQYF
TGTGCCACCAGTGATTATGCGGGGGTCGGCACAGATACGCAGTATTTT
>NA|TRBJ2-1|TRBV28|many
CASSNRDLYNEQFF
TGTGCCAGCAGTAACAGGGACCTCTACAATGAGCAGTTCTTC
>TRBD2|TRBJ2-3|TRBV12-3/TRBV12-4|many
CASRTSGSGTDTQYF
TGTGCCAGCAGGACTAGCGGGAGTGGCACAGATACGCAGTATTTT
>NA|TRBJ2-7|TRBV7-9|many
CASSMGRNYEQYF
TGTGCCAGCAGCATGGGCCGAAACTACGAGCAGTACTTC
>NA|TRBJ1-1|TRBV12-3/TRBV12-4|many
CASSLAPSGYTEAFF
TGTGCCAGCAGTTTAGCCCCATCAGGTTACACTGAAGCTTTCTTT
>NA|TRBJ2-7|TRBV11-2|few
CASSPRAPDSYEQYF
TGTGCCAGCAGCCCTAGAGCGCCAGACTCCTACGAGCAGTACTTC